The 15 T cell receptor beta chains listed next were all sequenced from one sample in a study of T cell changes during pregnancy in multiple sclerosis. Only in-frame clones appear in the TCRdb table, and some are missing; sequencing was by immunoSEQ multiplex PCR. The sample yields around 99,000 clones, around 90% seen once. Source: peripheral blood, taken in the third trimester of pregnancy. These receptors came from a female donor in good health, enrolled as a control in a pregnancy study.

The chain links TRBV21-1 to TRBJ2-2; the tabulated D call, TRBD1, remains unverified against the DNA. TRBV21-1 is described as a pseudogene. The CDR3 consists of 13 residues. The CDR3 reads CASSGADTGELFF. CDR3 DNA sequence: TGTGCCAGCAGCGGGGCAGACACCGGGGAGCTGTTTTTT.

This clone was counted between two and nine times. At one end the junction does not follow the germline gene, possibly because of a read error. The chain recombines TRBV6-4 with TRBJ2-1; possible D gene TRBD1, 5 bases. Germline assignment: CDR1 MRHNA and CDR2 SNTAGT. The CDR3 has 15 amino acids. CDR3 residues: CASSDLGQGHNEQFF. The DNA for the CDR3 is TGTGCCAGCAGCGACTTAGGGCAGGGCCACAATGAGCAGTTCTTC.

This clone has a count of ten or more. V is TRBV18 and J is TRBJ1-2; the D is unclear. The ends were cut back, 4 bases at V and 4 bases at J, with 7 bases in the middle. Germline CDR1 is KGHSH and CDR2 is LQKENI. The CDR3 extends over 12 amino acids. The CDR3 sequence: CASSLRGYGYTF. The CDR3 bases are TGTGCCAGCTCACTCCGGGGCTATGGCTACACCTTC.

The chain is built from TRBV5-1 and TRBJ1-4; maybe TRBD1 (6 bases). Trimming stripped 0 bases from V and 8 bases from J, with 11 bases between. Germline loops: CDR1 SGHRS, CDR2 YFSETQ. The CDR3 is 14 amino acids. Here the CDR3 reads CASSLGGGEEKLFF. The CDR3 nucleotides read TGCGCCAGCAGCTTGGGGGGGGGCGAAGAAAAACTGTTTTTT.

The chain is built from TRBV19 and TRBJ2-6; tentatively, D is TRBD2 (6 bases). This CDR3 is built from 19 residues. The V end was cut by 8 bases, the J end by 2 bases, with 25 bases between. CDR1 is LNHDA, CDR2 SQIVND, per germline (reference sequence). The CDR3: CASHPNRRELFAGANVLTF. DNA of the CDR3: TGTGCCAGTCACCCCAACCGCCGGGAGCTGTTCGCTGGGGCCAACGTCCTGACTTTC.

Only one count was recorded for this clone. The chain is built from TRBV4-3 and TRBJ1-2; TRBD1 agrees at 7 bases. CDR3 length equals 14 residues. CDR1 LGHNA and CDR2 YSLEER come from the germline V gene. With 2 bases clipped from V and 5 bases from J, the junction kept 5 bases outside the gene matches. CDR3 protein: CASSQHRQGYGYTF. The CDR3 bases are TGCGCCAGCAGCCAACACCGACAGGGTTATGGCTACACCTTC.

The rearrangement links TRBV30 to TRBJ1-1; weak D call: TRBD1 (6 bases). V was trimmed by 4 bases and J by 0 bases, leaving 15 bases between them. CDR3 length equals 15 residues. CDR1 and CDR2 from the germline V gene are GTSNPN and SVGIG (reference sequence). The CDR3 sequence is CAWNWDTALNTEAFF. The CDR3 DNA reads TGTGCCTGGAATTGGGACACAGCGTTGAACACTGAAGCTTTCTTT. The whole variable domain, remainder taken from reference TRBV30 and TRBJ1-1, is SQTIHQWPATLVQPVGSPLSLECTVEGTSNPNLYWYRQAAGRGLQLLFYSVGIGQISSEVPQNLSASRPQDRQFILSSKKLLLSDSGFYLCAWNWDTALNTEAFFGQGTRLTVV.

The genes are TRBV6-6 and TRBJ1-4; no clear D gene. Germline lookup yields CDR1 MNHNY and CDR2 SVGAGI (reference sequence). Trimming removed 0 bases from V and 8 bases from J, with 13 bases in between. The CDR3 is made up of 15 amino acids. CDR3 in amino acids: CASSYSAGNKEKLFF. CDR3 bases: TGTGCCAGCAGTTACTCGGCCGGGAATAAAGAAAAACTGTTTTTT.

This clone was detected only once. This chain connects TRBV15 to TRBJ2-5; the match to TRBD2 covers 7 bases. CDR1 LNHNV and CDR2 YYDKDF come from the germline V gene (reference sequence). V gave up 2 bases and J gave up 4 bases; unmatched junction bases: 7. CDR3 length: 15 amino acids. Written as DNA, the CDR3 is TGTGCCACCAGCAGACCTGGAGCGGGGCGAGAGACCCAGTACTTC. Encoded protein: CATSRPGAGRETQYF.

The CDR3 DNA sequence: TGCAGCGTCGAACTGACAGCTAACTATGGCTACACCTTC. The encoded protein is CSVELTANYGYTF. This chain uses TRBV29-1 with TRBJ1-2; perhaps TRBD1 as D (5 bases). Germline values: CDR1 SQVTM, CDR2 ANQGSEA. The CDR3 is 13 residues long. The germline V and J ends were trimmed by 6 bases and 0 bases, with 11 bases remaining between them. The complete variable domain, with remaining parts taken from reference TRBV29-1 and TRBJ1-2, reads SAVISQKPSRDICQRGTSLTIQCQVDSQVTMMFWYRQQPGQSLTLIATANQGSEATYESGFVIDKFPISRPNLTFSTLTVSNMSPEDSSIYLCSVELTANYGYTFGSGTRLTVV.

J is TRBJ2-7 and V is TRBV10-3, with unresolved D. The CDR3 has 13 amino acids. The ends were cut back, 3 bases at V and 0 bases at J, with 6 bases in the middle. Germline V CDR1 and CDR2: ENHRY, SYGVKD. CDR3 amino acids: CAISDPSSYEQYF. CDR3 nucleotide sequence: TGTGCCATCAGTGATCCATCCTCCTACGAGCAGTACTTC.

The chain carries TRBV7-9 and TRBJ1-4; D may be TRBD1 (5 bases). This CDR3 comprises 12 residues. V lost 3 bases to trimming and J lost 8 bases, with 7 bases between them. Germline V CDR1 and CDR2: SEHNR, FQNEAQ (reference sequence). CDR3 region: CASSFSGEKLFF. The CDR3 DNA reads as TGTGCCAGCAGCTTTTCAGGGGAAAAACTGTTTTTT.

The rearrangement joins TRBV7-2 to TRBJ1-2, with D maybe TRBD1 (6 bases). This CDR3 is built from 15 residues. Trimming cost V 4 bases and J 7 bases, with 19 bases left between them. The germline V gene encodes CDR1 SGHTA and CDR2 FQGNSA. CDR3 in DNA: TGTGCCAGCAGCTCAAATCCCGGGACACCATTTGGCTACACCTTC. It yields the protein CASSSNPGTPFGYTF.

V and J are TRBV12-5 and TRBJ1-2; a possible D gene is TRBD1 (5 bases). The CDR3 length is 15 residues. The germline gives CDR1 LGHNT, CDR2 FRNRAP. V dropped 5 bases and J dropped 4 bases, with 17 bases sitting between them. In DNA, the CDR3 is TGTGCTAGTGGTCCCGCGGGGGGTGGTCCCTATGGCTACACCTTC. Translating it yields CASGPAGGGPYGYTF.

V usage is TRBV14 and J usage is TRBJ1-2; 8 bases fit TRBD1. V trimming: 0 bases; J trimming: 4 bases; junction bases outside the gene matches: 7. CDR1 is SGHDN and CDR2 is FVKESK in the germline V gene. The CDR3 totals 16 residues. CDR3 coding DNA: TGTGCCAGCAGCCAAGAGGCGACAGGGGCAATCTATGGCTACACCTTC. Encoded protein: CASSQEATGAIYGYTF.